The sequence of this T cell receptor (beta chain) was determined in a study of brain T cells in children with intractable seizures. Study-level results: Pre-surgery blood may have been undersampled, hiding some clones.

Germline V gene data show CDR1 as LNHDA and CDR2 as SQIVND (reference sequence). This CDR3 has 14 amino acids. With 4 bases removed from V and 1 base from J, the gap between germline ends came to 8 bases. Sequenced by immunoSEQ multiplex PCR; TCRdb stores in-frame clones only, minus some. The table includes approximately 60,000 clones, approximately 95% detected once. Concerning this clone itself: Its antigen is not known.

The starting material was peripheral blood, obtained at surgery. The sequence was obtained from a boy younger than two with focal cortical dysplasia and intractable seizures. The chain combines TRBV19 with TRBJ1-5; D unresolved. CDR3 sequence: CASSRQGSNQPQHF. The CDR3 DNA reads TGTGCCAGTAGTAGACAAGGAAGCAATCAGCCCCAGCATTTT.